The T cell receptor (beta chain) described here comes from a study of T cells in Graves' hyperthyroidism and ophthalmopathy. Points from the study as a whole: Researchers found most expanded thyroid clonotypes above 0.001 in blood as well.

Diagnosis of hyperthyroidism was new in patients aged 18 to 65, and its duration was under 2 months. Sample collection date corresponds to first hyperthyroidism diagnosis, prior to any ophthalmopathy symptoms. This clonotype was counted many times. What it binds is unknown. CDR1 and CDR2 (germline): SGHRS, YFSETQ. V was shortened by 0 bases and J by 4 bases, with 13 bases between the two germline ends. The CDR3 covers 15 residues. Amplification yielded TCR beta CDR3 regions, with RNA transcripts as the source. TCR CDR3 regions were first amplified by RT-PCR with HTBI primers. MiXCR, run by TCRdb on the multiplex PCR reads, gives a single entry per CDR3 protein. The repertoire consists of hundreds of thousands of distinct CDR3 sequences, with roughly 14% occurring once and the leading ten covering 5.5% to 7.5%.

This sequence joins TRBV5-1 and TRBJ1-2; tentative D call: TRBD1 (5 bases). The receptor comes from a woman aged 25 to 39 with Graves' hyperthyroidism that later progressed to Graves' ophthalmopathy. Sequencing input: blood. CDR3 region: CASSLEGMGLYGYTF. Here the CDR3 DNA reads TGCGCCAGCAGCTTGGAAGGGATGGGACTCTATGGCTACACCTTC. Filled out from reference TRBV5-1 and TRBJ1-2, the complete variable domain reads KAGVTQTPRYLIKTRGQQVTLSCSPISGHRSVSWYQQTPGQGLQFLFEYFSETQRNKGNFPGRFSGRQFSNSRSEMNVSTLELGDSALYLCASSLEGMGLYGYTFGSGTRLTVV.